The TCR beta chain described here comes from a study of T cell responses to AZD1222 COVID-19 vaccine. Study at large: Second-dose recipients at about 4 or about 12 weeks were treated as one pooled group. Study-wide results and limits: At baseline, just a handful of AZD1222 recipients tested seropositive. Nearly half of unique spike-specific TCRs reportedly avoided B.1.351 and B.1.1.7 mutated regions. Most donors were white British, females outnumbered males, and clonal diversity was possibly underestimated.

Generated by immunoSEQ multiplex PCR, the TCRdb table keeps only in-frame clones and is missing some. Among about 120,000 clones, almost 90% were seen once, and the ten largest hold around 8.7%. As regards this clone: The antigen is undetermined.

Germline values: CDR1 LNHDA, CDR2 SQIVND (reference sequence). The CDR3 sequence is 18 residues long. With 5 bases removed from V and 0 bases from J, the gap between germline ends came to 21 bases. The source was peripheral blood, collected on day 0 of AZD1222 vaccination. The sequence was collected from an adult in good health. The chain is built from TRBV19 and TRBJ2-3, with TRBD1 as a possible D gene (5 bases). The CDR3 loop reads CASSLLPTVATSTDTQYF. In DNA form, the CDR3 reads TGTGCCAGTAGTTTACTTCCGACAGTCGCGACTAGCACAGATACGCAGTATTTT.